A selection of T cell receptor beta chains follows, all from one sample in a study of OX40 agonist ivuxolimab in advanced cancers. Generated by immunoSEQ multiplex PCR, the TCRdb table keeps only in-frame clones and is missing some. The sample gives tens of thousands of clones, 65% to 90% of which show up once; roughly 2.6% is in the top ten. Sequences were derived from CD4+ or CD8+ T cells sorted from blood, sampled in a trial of the OX40 agonist ivuxolimab. The receptors derive from an adult with an advanced solid tumor such as melanoma, head and neck, liver or kidney cancer. Each CDR3 is given with its conserved first and last residue. Each record gives: V gene, clone size, CDR3 length, J gene, D gene, CDR3 DNA, CDR3 protein. The D gene is left open where the match is weak. Where a row states a size, it is once, few, many or the class of an expanded clone; other rows omit it.

TRBV19	.	15	TRBJ1-2	.	TGTGCCAGTAGTATAGTAGGAGGTACTGACTATGGCTACACCTTC	CASSIVGGTDYGYTF
TRBV29-1	.	12	TRBJ2-1	.	TGCGAAGCCAGGGGCTCCTACAATGAGCAGTTCTTC	CEARGSYNEQFF
TRBV29-1	.	12	TRBJ2-7	.	TGCAGCGTTGAAACAGGGCGGTACGAGCAGTACTTC	CSVETGRYEQYF
TRBV14	.	18	TRBJ2-3	.	TGTGCCAGCAGCCAAGATAAAGCATACGACTCTAGCACAGATACGCAGTATTTT	CASSQDKAYDSSTDTQYF
TRBV29-1	.	9	TRBJ1-2	TRBD1	TGCAGCACAGGGGATGGCTACACCTTC	CSTGDGYTF
TRBV4-2	.	11	TRBJ2-1	.	TGTGCCAGCAGCCAAGATAGGGAGCAGTTCTTC	CASSQDREQFF
TRBV4-2	.	15	TRBJ1-3	.	TGTGCCAGCAGCCAAGGACCGAGCTCTGGAAACACCATATATTTT	CASSQGPSSGNTIYF
TRBV6-1	.	15	TRBJ2-1	TRBD2	TGTGCCAGCAAGGGGCTAGCGGGAATGTACAATGAGCAGTTCTTC	CASKGLAGMYNEQFF
TRBV27	once	15	TRBJ2-3	TRBD2	TGTGCCAGCAGTTTACCGGGAGGGCCCCCAGATACGCAGTATTTT	CASSLPGGPPDTQYF
TRBV27	.	15	TRBJ1-2	.	TGTGCCAGCAGTCGCGAGGGGCGCTCTAACTATGGCTACACCTTC	CASSREGRSNYGYTF
TRBV29-1	.	11	TRBJ2-7	.	TGCAGCGGTGGGGGGGGGCACGAGCAGTACTTC	CSGGGGHEQYF
TRBV11-2	once	13	TRBJ2-1	TRBD2	TGTGCCAGCAGACGGGTGGGGGGGAATGAGCAGTTCTTC	CASRRVGGNEQFF
TRBV28	once	13	TRBJ1-2	.	TGTGCCAGCAGGACCCAGGGTGATAGTGGCTACACCTTC	CASRTQGDSGYTF
TRBV18	.	12	TRBJ1-1	.	TGTGCCAGCTCACGGGCAAACACTGAAGCTTTCTTT	CASSRANTEAFF
TRBV5-1	.	11	TRBJ1-1	.	TGCGCCAGCAGCTCACATCTGGAAGCTTTCTTT	CASSSHLEAFF
TRBV12-5	.	14	TRBJ2-2	.	TGTGCTAGTGGTTCAGGGTCCGGCGCCGGGGAGCTGTTTTTT	CASGSGSGAGELFF
TRBV4-2	.	15	TRBJ1-3	.	TGTGCCAGCAGCCAGGACCCGGGGGCTGGAAACACCATATATTTT	CASSQDPGAGNTIYF
TRBV30	few	11	TRBJ1-2	.	TGTGCCTCCCGGGACGCCTATGGCTACACCTTC	CASRDAYGYTF
TRBV7-8	.	13	TRBJ2-7	.	TGTGCCAGCAGCTTAGCGCTAGGTTACGAGCAGTACTTC	CASSLALGYEQYF
TRBV19	few	13	TRBJ2-5	.	TGTGCCAGTAGTGCACAGGTTCAAGAGACCCAGTACTTC	CASSAQVQETQYF
TRBV4-3	.	14	TRBJ1-1	.	TGCGCCAGCAGCCAAGCAGGGGTTAACACTGAAGCTTTCTTT	CASSQAGVNTEAFF
TRBV2	.	14	TRBJ1-5	.	TGTGCCAGCAGTGAATCCGGGGAGGATCAGCCCCAGCATTTT	CASSESGEDQPQHF
TRBV19	once	12	TRBJ1-2	.	TGTGCCAGTAGTATAAGGAACTATGGCTACACCTTC	CASSIRNYGYTF
TRBV27	.	14	TRBJ2-7	.	TGTGCCAGCAGTTACGGGACAAATGATTACGAGCAGTACTTC	CASSYGTNDYEQYF
TRBV11-2	once	13	TRBJ1-1	.	TGTGCCAGCAGCTTAATCATGAACACTGAAGCTTTCTTT	CASSLIMNTEAFF
TRBV7-2	.	13	TRBJ1-2	.	TGTGCCAGCAGCCGCAGGGGCCCATATGGCTACACCTTC	CASSRRGPYGYTF
TRBV7-1	.	12	TRBJ2-7	.	TGTGCCAGCAGCTTAGTTATCAGCGAGCAGTACTTC	CASSLVISEQYF
TRBV7-8	.	12	TRBJ2-7	TRBD2	TGTGCCAGCAGCTTACCGGGAGGCGAGCAGTACTTC	CASSLPGGEQYF
TRBV15	.	15	TRBJ1-6	TRBD1	TGTGCCACCAGAGGGCAGGGGGCCGGTAATTCACCCCTCCACTTT	CATRGQGAGNSPLHF
TRBV7-3	.	15	TRBJ1-5	TRBD1	TGTGCCAGCAGCTTGAGACAGGGAAACAATCAGCCCCAGCATTTT	CASSLRQGNNQPQHF
TRBV4-1	few	14	TRBJ2-3	.	TGCGCCAGCAGCCCCGGCGACAGCACAGATACGCAGTATTTT	CASSPGDSTDTQYF
TRBV15	.	17	TRBJ2-7	TRBD2	TGTGCCACCAGCAGGGAGGGACTAGCGGGGGGTAGGTACGAGCAGTACTTC	CATSREGLAGGRYEQYF
TRBV9	.	17	TRBJ2-1	TRBD2	TGTGCCAGCAGCGGTCGACTAGCGGGAGCGGGGCACAATGAGCAGTTCTTC	CASSGRLAGAGHNEQFF
TRBV28	.	12	TRBJ2-1	.	TGTGCCAGCAGGGGGCCGAGTAATGAGCAGTTCTTC	CASRGPSNEQFF
TRBV12-5	.	16	TRBJ1-3	.	TGTGCTAGTGGTTTGGTGGAGGGGACCTCTGGAAACACCATATATTTT	CASGLVEGTSGNTIYF
TRBV7-2	once	14	TRBJ2-2	.	TGTGCCAGCAGCCCTATAAAAGGGACCGGGGAGCTGTTTTTT	CASSPIKGTGELFF
TRBV27	once	14	TRBJ2-7	TRBD2	TGTGCCAGCAGTTATAGCGGGGCTACCTACGAGCAGTACTTC	CASSYSGATYEQYF
TRBV7-9	.	13	TRBJ1-1	.	TGTGCCAGCAGCTTAGAGGGGCCCACTGAAGCTTTCTTT	CASSLEGPTEAFF
TRBV7-9	.	16	TRBJ2-1	.	TGTGCCAGCAGCTTCGCAGGGGAGTTGTCCTACAATGAGCAGTTCTTC	CASSFAGELSYNEQFF
TRBV5-6	.	15	TRBJ2-7	TRBD1	TGTGCCAGCAGCTTGGTAGGACAGGAGATCTACGAGCAGTACTTC	CASSLVGQEIYEQYF
TRBV5-8	.	16	TRBJ2-1	TRBD2	TGTGCCAGCAGCTTGCCTAGCGGGAGCTCCTACAATGAGCAGTTCTTC	CASSLPSGSSYNEQFF
TRBV6-1	.	15	TRBJ1-5	.	TGTGCCAGCAGTCGATCCCGGGGTCTAAATCAGCCCCAGCATTTT	CASSRSRGLNQPQHF
TRBV6-1	.	16	TRBJ2-2	TRBD1	TGTGCCAGCAGTGAAGAGGCAGGGGGCGTTGTCGGGGAGCTGTTTTTT	CASSEEAGGVVGELFF
TRBV6-1	.	12	TRBJ2-5	.	TGTGCCAGCAGTGAAGGGGGCGAGACCCAGTACTTC	CASSEGGETQYF
TRBV11-1	.	12	TRBJ1-1	.	TGTGCCACTCACGGGGGGGACACTGAAGCTTTCTTT	CATHGGDTEAFF
TRBV9	.	14	TRBJ2-3	.	TGTGCCAGCAGCAGACAGTCAAGCACAGATACGCAGTATTTT	CASSRQSSTDTQYF
TRBV5-8	.	11	TRBJ2-7	.	TGTGCCAGCACCGGGTCCTACGAGCAGTACTTC	CASTGSYEQYF
TRBV4-2	.	16	TRBJ2-7	.	TGTGCCAGCAGCCGGAACCGGGACGGGAGCTCCTACGAGCAGTACTTC	CASSRNRDGSSYEQYF